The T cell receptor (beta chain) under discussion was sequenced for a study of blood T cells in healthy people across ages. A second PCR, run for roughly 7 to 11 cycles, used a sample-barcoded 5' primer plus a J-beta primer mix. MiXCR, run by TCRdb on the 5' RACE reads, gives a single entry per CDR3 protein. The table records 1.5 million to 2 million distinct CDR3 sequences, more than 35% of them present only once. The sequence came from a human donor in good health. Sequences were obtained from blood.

CDR3 region: CASSLAGAAGIQYF. CDR3 DNA sequence: TGTGCCAGCAGTTTAGCAGGGGCGGCGGGCATTCAGTACTTC. V and J are TRBV12-3 or TRBV12-4 and TRBJ2-4; either TRBD1 or TRBD2 may supply D (5 bases each). The CDR3 sequence is 14 residues long. V was clipped by 0 bases and J by 9 bases, with 12 bases between them.